The subject of this entry is one TCR beta chain. Its antigen is unidentified. The data were taken from a study of T cell responses to AZD1222 COVID-19 vaccine. CDR1 is SGHNT, CDR2 YYREEE, per germline (reference sequence). Trimming removed 3 bases from V and 4 bases from J; junction bases left unmatched: 2. The CDR3 length is 15 residues. Study-wide results and caveats: Repertoires were sampled only after the peak T cell response. Spike-specific TCR depth and breadth grew after two AZD1222 doses. There were mostly white British donors and more females than males, and clonal diversity was possibly underestimated. The study identified only a handful of AZD1222 recipients as seropositive at baseline.

Sequenced by immunoSEQ multiplex PCR; TCRdb stores in-frame clones only, minus some. This table has about 160,000 clones, roughly nine tenths appearing once. The chain links TRBV5-4 to TRBJ2-5; 14 bases are a match to TRBD2. Sequences were derived from peripheral blood, sampled 28 days after the second AZD1222 dose. This sequence was found in an adult who received the AZD1222 COVID-19 vaccine. CDR3 coding DNA: TGTGCCAGCAGCTCCGGACTAGCGGGAGGAGAGACCCAGTACTTC. It translates to CASSSGLAGGETQYF. Looking up the rest from reference TRBV5-4 and TRBJ2-5 gives the full variable domain: ETGVTQSPTHLIKTRGQQVTLRCSSQSGHNTVSWYQQALGQGPQFIFQYYREEENGRGNFPPRFSGLQFPNYSSELNVNALELDDSALYLCASSSGLAGGETQYFGPGTRLLVL.